This TCR beta chain derives from a study of shared clonotypes between healthy human individuals. Repertoires were generated with immunoSEQ multiplex PCR, while TCRdb's copy carries only in-frame clones and drops some. The table records over a million clones, about 98.5% of them present only once. V shed 0 bases, J shed 3 bases, and the junction held 9 bases outside the gene matches. The CDR3 has 16 residues. Germline assignment: CDR1 SGDLS and CDR2 YYNGEE. For this clone: Its antigen is undetermined.

Study-wide findings and caveats: As a rule, naive subsets had a larger estimated richness than memory subsets. Naive CD4 clonotype sharing across four donors was around 5%.

Sequencing was performed on naive CD4+ T cells sorted from blood. Subset given: CD45RA+ positively selected. The chain employs TRBV9 and TRBJ2-7, with TRBD1 identical over 7 bases. This clonotype was obtained from a man aged 25 to 40 in good health. CDR3 DNA: TGTGCCAGCAGCGTAGACACCGGGACAGCCTTCTACGAGCAGTACTTC. Protein sequence: CASSVDTGTAFYEQYF. The variable domain in full, with the rest retrieved from reference TRBV9 and TRBJ2-7, is DSGVTQTPKHLITATGQRVTLRCSPRSGDLSVYWYQQSLDQGLQFLIQYYNGEERAKGNILERFSAQQFPDLHSELNLSSLELGDSALYFCASSVDTGTAFYEQYFGPGTRLTVT.